This TCR beta chain was observed in a study of blood T cell repertoires in COVID-19 (dated by TCRdb to 2018 to 2020). About the study as a whole: Samples covering the acute and convalescent phases of COVID-19 were provided by collaborators in the United States, Italy and Spain. The sample metadata nearly always contained a de-identified subject ID, COVID-19 status, age in years and sex. HLA class I and class II types, where available, came from metadata supplied by the sample provider rather than from assay-based typing. The dataset comprised deeply sampled blood TCRbeta repertoires from subjects exposed to, actively infected with, or recovered from COVID-19. The prospective study material was composed of cDNA or gDNA derived from T cells, B-cell-depleted T cells, or PBMCs. The samples were drawn from the first 160 participants of the ongoing ImmuneRACE study and from some 1,300 subjects provided by 6 global collaborators. The repertoires were released in a freely available public database intended as a resource for research on the immune response to SARS-CoV-2.

The CDR3 starts with the cysteine, ends with the phenylalanine, and has 14 residues. Solely the CDR3 DNA is kept, with 42 bases framed from the first base. Trimming removed 5 bases from V and 2 bases from J; the gene matches leave 2 bases unexplained. CDR1 and CDR2 (SGHTA, FQGNSA) derive from the germline V gene. TCRbeta CDR3 regions were amplified from genomic DNA by means of the immunoSEQ Assay, a bias-controlled multiplex PCR. The original pipeline was this. The number of nucleated cells in each sample was estimated by amplification of reference gene primers within the assay. To quantify the absolute abundance of each unique TCRbeta CDR3 rearrangement, sequence reads were collapsed and filtered. Productive Simpson clonality was computed per sample as the square root of Simpson's diversity index over productive rearrangements. The clones in this table, taken by TCRdb from immuneACCESS, are in-frame only. Not every clone is retained; where verified, under half of the shortfall comes from an unresolved V gene, and the cause of the rest is unknown. The V and J calls and the clone size are those of that table, but D and trimming were determined from the DNA. This sample has 80,000 or so clones in its table, and around 81% of those were observed once. The ten largest account for approximately 44% of the sample.

Collaborating institutions collected whole blood in K2EDTA tubes following their own protocols. For TCRbeta analysis, collaborator samples were shipped as frozen whole blood, as isolated PBMCs, or as DNA extracted from either sample type. Concerning this clone itself: What antigen it recognizes has not been identified. No quality values exist for individual bases; no much larger clone is one base distant.

General conclusions and limits of the study: How much clinical and demographic metadata was included differed by source and by participant, and the metadata was provided uncurated.

The rearranged chain carries TRBV7-2 and TRBJ1-3; TRBD1 lines up with 8 middle nucleotides. The sequenced sample consisted of peripheral blood. This receptor was obtained from an older man with acute or convalescent COVID-19. The DNA sequence follows: TGTGCCAGCAGCAAGACAGGGGCTGGAAACACCATATATTTT. This sequence encodes CASSKTGAGNTIYF.